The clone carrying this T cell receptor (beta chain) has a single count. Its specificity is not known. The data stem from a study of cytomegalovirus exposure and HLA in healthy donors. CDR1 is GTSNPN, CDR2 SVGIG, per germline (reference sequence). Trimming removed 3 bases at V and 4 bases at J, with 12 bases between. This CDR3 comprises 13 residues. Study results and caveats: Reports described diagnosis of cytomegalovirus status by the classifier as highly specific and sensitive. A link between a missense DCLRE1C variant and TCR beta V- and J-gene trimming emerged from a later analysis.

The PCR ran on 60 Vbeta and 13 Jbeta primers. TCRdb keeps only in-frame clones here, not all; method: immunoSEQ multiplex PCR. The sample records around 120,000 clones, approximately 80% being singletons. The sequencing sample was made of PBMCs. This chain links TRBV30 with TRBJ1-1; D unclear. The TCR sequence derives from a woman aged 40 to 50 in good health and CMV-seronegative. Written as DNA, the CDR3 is TGTGCCTGGAGATCAGGTGTTGGCACTGAAGCTTTCTTT. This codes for CAWRSGVGTEAFF.